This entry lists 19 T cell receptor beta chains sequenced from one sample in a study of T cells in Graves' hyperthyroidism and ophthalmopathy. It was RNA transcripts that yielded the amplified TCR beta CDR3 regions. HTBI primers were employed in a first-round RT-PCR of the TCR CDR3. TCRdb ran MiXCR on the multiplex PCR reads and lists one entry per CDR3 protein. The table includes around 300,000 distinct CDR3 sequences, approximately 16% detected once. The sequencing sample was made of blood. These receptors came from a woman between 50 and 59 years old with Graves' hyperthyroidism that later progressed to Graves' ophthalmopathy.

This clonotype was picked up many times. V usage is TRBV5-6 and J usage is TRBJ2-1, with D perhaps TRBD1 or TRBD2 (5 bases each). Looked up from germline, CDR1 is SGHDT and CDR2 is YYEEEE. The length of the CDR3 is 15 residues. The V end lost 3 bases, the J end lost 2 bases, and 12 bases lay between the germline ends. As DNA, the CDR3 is TGTGCCAGCAGCTGGTGGGGGAGTACCTACAATGAGCAGTTCTTC. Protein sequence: CASSWWGSTYNEQFF.

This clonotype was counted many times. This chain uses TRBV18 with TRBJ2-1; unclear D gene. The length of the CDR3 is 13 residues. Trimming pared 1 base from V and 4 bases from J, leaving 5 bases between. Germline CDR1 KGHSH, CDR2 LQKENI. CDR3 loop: CASSPLTYNEQFF. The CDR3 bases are TGTGCCAGCTCACCACTTACATACAATGAGCAGTTCTTC.

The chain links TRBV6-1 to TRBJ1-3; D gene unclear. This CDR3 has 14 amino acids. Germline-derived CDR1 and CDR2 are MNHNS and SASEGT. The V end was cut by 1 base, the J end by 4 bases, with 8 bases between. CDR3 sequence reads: CASSEGGLGNTIYF. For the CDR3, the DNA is TGTGCCAGCAGTGAAGGTGGACTCGGAAACACCATATATTTT.

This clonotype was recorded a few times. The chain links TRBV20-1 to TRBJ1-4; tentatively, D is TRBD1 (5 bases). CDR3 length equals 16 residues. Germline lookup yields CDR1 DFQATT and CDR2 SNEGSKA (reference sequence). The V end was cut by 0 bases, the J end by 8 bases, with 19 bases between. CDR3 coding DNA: TGCAGTGCTAGAGATCGGATGGGACTACTAAGAGAAAAACTGTTTTTT. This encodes CSARDRMGLLREKLFF.

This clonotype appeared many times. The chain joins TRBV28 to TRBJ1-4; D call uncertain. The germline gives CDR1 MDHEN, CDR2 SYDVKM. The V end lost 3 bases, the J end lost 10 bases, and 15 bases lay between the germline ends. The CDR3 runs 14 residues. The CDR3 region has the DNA TGTGCCAGCAGTTTGGGCAGGCCCCACGGAAAACTGTTTTTT. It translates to CASSLGRPHGKLFF.

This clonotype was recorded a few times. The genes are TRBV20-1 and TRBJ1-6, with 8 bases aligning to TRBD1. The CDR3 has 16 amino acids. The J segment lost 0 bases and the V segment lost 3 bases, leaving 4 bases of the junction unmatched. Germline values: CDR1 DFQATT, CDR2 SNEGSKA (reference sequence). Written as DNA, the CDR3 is TGCAGTGCTAGGGACAGGGAAAGCTCCTATAATTCACCCCTCCACTTT. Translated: CSARDRESSYNSPLHF.

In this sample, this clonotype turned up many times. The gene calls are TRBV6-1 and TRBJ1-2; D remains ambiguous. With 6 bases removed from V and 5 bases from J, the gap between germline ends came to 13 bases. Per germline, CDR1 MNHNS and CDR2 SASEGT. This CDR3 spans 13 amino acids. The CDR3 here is CASRRHLDYGYTF. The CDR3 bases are TGTGCCAGCAGAAGACACCTTGATTATGGCTACACCTTC.

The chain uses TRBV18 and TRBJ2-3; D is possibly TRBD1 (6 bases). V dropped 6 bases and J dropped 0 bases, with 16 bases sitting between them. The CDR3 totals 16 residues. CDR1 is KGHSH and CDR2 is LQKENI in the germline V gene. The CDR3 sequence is CASSPDRTFSTDTQYF. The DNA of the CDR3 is TGTGCCAGCTCGCCGGACAGAACCTTTAGCACAGATACGCAGTATTTT. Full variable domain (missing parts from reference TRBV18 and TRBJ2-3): NAGVMQNPRHLVRRRGQEARLRCSPMKGHSHVYWYRQLPEEGLKFMVYLQKENIIDESGMPKERFSAEFPKEGPSILRIQQVVRGDSAAYFCASSPDRTFSTDTQYFGPGTRLTVL.

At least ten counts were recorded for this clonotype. DNA of the CDR3: TGTGCCAGCAGTCCTCCGGGACAGATGAACACTGAAGCTTTCTTT. It is translated as CASSPPGQMNTEAFF. This chain connects TRBV6-2 or TRBV6-3 to TRBJ1-1; 7 bases map to TRBD1. Germline V gene sequence: CDR1 MNHEY, CDR2 SVGEGT. This CDR3 is built from 15 residues. V shed 5 bases, J shed 0 bases, and the junction held 6 bases outside the gene matches.

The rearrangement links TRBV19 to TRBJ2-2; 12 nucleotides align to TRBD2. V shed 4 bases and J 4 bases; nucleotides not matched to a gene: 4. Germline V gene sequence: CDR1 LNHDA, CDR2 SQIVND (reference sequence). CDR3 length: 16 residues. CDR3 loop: CASSKGLAGITGELFF. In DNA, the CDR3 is TGTGCCAGTAGTAAAGGACTAGCGGGGATCACCGGGGAGCTGTTTTTT.

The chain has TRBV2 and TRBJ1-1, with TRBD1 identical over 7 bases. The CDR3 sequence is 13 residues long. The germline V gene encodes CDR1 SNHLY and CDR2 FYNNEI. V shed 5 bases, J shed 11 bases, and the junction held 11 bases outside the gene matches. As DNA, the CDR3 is TGTGCCAGCAGTCCCGTGACAGGGTCATCGGCTTTCTTT. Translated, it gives CASSPVTGSSAFF.

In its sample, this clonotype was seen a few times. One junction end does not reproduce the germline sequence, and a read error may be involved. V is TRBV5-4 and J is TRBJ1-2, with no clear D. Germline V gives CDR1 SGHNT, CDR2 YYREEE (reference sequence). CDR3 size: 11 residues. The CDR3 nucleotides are TGTGCCAGCAGCTTGAATAGGGAGTACGCCTTC. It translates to CASSLNREYAF.

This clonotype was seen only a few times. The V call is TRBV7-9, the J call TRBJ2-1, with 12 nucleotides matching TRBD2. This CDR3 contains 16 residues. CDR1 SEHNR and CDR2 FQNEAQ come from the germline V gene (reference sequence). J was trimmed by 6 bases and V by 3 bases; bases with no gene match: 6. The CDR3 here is CASSLASGRASNEQFF. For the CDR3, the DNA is TGTGCCAGCAGCTTGGCTAGCGGGAGGGCCTCCAATGAGCAGTTCTTC.

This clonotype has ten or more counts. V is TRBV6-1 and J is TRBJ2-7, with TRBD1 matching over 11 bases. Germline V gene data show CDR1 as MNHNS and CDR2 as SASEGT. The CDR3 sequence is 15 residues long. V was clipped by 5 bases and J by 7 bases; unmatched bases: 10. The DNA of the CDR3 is TGTGCCAGCAGTCAAAGTGGACAGGGGGCGGGGGAGCAGTACTTC. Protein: CASSQSGQGAGEQYF.

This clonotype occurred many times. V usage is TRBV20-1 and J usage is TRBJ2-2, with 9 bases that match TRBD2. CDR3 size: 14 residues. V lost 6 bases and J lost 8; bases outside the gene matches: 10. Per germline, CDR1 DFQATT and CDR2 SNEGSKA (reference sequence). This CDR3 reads CSAPPSGRTGELFF. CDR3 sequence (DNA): TGCAGTGCCCCTCCCAGCGGGAGGACGGGGGAGCTGTTTTTT.

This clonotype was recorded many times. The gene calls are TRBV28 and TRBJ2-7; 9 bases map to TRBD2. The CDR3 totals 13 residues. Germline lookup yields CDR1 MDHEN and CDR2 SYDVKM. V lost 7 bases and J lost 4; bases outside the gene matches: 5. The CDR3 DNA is TGTGCCAGCACGGCGGGAGGGTTGTACGAGCAGTACTTC. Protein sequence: CASTAGGLYEQYF.

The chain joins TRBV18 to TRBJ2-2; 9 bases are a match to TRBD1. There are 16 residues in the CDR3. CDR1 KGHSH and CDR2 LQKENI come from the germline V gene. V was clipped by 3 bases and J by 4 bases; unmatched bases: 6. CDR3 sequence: CASSPMTGGSTGELFF. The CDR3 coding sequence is TGTGCCAGCTCACCCATGACAGGGGGGAGCACCGGGGAGCTGTTTTTT.

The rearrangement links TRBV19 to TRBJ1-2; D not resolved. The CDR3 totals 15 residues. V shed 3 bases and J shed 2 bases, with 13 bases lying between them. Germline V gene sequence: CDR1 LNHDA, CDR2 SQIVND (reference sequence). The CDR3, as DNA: TGTGCCAGTAGTATTTCGTCCGGGTTGAACTATGGCTACACCTTC. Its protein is CASSISSGLNYGYTF.

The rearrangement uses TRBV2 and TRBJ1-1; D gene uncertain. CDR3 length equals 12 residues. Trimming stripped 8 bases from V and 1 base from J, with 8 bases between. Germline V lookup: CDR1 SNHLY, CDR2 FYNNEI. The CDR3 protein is CASPDSNTEAFF. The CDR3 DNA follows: TGTGCCAGCCCCGATTCGAACACTGAAGCTTTCTTT.